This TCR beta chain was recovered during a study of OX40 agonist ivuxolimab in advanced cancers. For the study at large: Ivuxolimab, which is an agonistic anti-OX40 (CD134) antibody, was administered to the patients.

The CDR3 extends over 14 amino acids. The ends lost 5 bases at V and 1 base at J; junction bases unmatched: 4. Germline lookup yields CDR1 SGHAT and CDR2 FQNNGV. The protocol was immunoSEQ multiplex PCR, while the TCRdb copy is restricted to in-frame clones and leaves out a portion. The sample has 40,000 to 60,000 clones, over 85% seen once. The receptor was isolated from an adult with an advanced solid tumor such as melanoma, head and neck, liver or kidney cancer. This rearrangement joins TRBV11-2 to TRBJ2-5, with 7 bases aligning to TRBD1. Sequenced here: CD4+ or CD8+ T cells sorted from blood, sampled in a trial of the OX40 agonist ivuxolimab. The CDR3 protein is CASSQYRGQETQYF. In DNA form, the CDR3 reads TGTGCCAGCAGCCAGTACAGGGGCCAAGAGACCCAGTACTTC.